The present T cell receptor beta chain was sequenced within a study of blood T cell repertoires in COVID-19. In the study overall: Material from acute and convalescent COVID-19 was sourced from the United States, Italy and Spain.

The V end was cut by 2 bases, the J end by 5 bases, with 10 bases between. This CDR3 contains 15 residues. Germline V gene data show CDR1 as LNHDA and CDR2 as SQIVND (reference sequence). Authors' methods: Reference gene primer amplification yielded estimated nucleated cell counts. Generated by immunoSEQ multiplex PCR, the TCRdb table keeps only in-frame clones and is missing some. From that table come the V and J calls and clone size; the DNA was used to work out D and trimming. The sample yields fewer than 300,000 clones, 81% seen once. V and J are TRBV19 and TRBJ1-6; a weak D match, TRBD1 (6 bases). The receptor was isolated from a woman in her fifties or sixties with active or convalescent COVID-19. Material: peripheral blood. The CDR3 nucleotides read TGTGCCAGTAGTATACAGGGGAACGATAATTCACCCCTCCACTTT. Protein: CASSIQGNDNSPLHF.